The TCR beta chain described here comes from a study of T cell responses to AZD1222 COVID-19 vaccine (dated by TCRdb to the early 2020s). Notes on the research overall: AZD1222 recipients given second doses at about 4 weeks or at about 12 weeks were pooled, since spike-specific TCR depth and breadth were not found to differ between the two schedules. Trial participants were enrolled by age into subgroups of 18-55, 56-69 and 70-plus years, and roughly 150, 30 and 60 TCR-sequenced participants, respectively, were included in these subgroups. TCR sequencing covered about 230 trial participants: 200 to 210 given two doses of AZD1222 and approximately 26 given two doses of MenACWY control vaccine. The paper's findings and limits, for the study overall: Conclusions about previously exposed vaccinees were limited because only a handful of AZD1222 recipients were SARS-CoV-2 seropositive at baseline. Most participants were white British and females outnumbered males, and the authors suggested that clonal diversity may have been underestimated. Nearly half of unique spike-specific TCRs reportedly recognized epitopes outside regions mutated in the B.1.351 and B.1.1.7 variants. The 56-69-year group was small, and its depth increase did not reach significance, likely because of low power. Because no samples from the day 14 peak response were available, repertoires could be characterized only after the peak T cell response. After two AZD1222 doses, both the breadth and the depth of spike-specific TCRs were significantly higher than at day 0 and than in MenACWY recipients. CD4 TCRs associated with the vaccine covered the entire spike protein, and the dominant responses were in regions 160-218 and 743-854.

Looking up the germline V gene yields CDR1 KGHDR and CDR2 SFDVKD. Including cysteine and phenylalanine, the CDR3 has 14 amino acids. Of the read, only the CDR3 DNA is kept; its 42 bases are in frame from base 1. V is cut by 0 bases and J by 4 bases, and the space between the germline ends is 6 bases. In the case of this clone: It lacks a known antigen. Per-nucleotide qualities are absent, and no much larger clonotype sits a single base away.

The CDR3 regions of human TCRbeta chains were subjected to immunosequencing. As for how the authors treated the data: TCRs in the repertoires were matched against a reference library of SARS-CoV-2-specific TCRs that had been generated with the MIRA antigen-specificity platform. Breadth was defined as the fraction of unique TCRs that were SARS-CoV-2-associated. Depth was defined as the fraction of total T cells that were SARS-CoV-2-associated. Using the MIRA data, each spike-specific TCR was assigned both to the spike region to which the TCR was reactive and to a CD4 or CD8 class. Log10-transformed breadth and depth values were compared by one-way ANOVA with Sidak's multiple comparisons tests. TCRdb took over this immuneACCESS table, retaining in-frame rearrangements with V and J assigned. Such tables are incomplete; in checked studies, under half of the missing clones stem from an unresolved V gene, and the remainder is unexplained. The V and J calls and clone size are taken from that table; D and trimming were inferred from the DNA. In all, the sample holds 86,000 or so clones, and 89% of those were seen once. Clones ranked in the top ten supply 2% to 2.5% of the sample.

The sample's time point label, decoded: baseline before first vaccination. The vaccinee samples were drawn from two UK trials, COV001 and COV002, one of which was a single-blind randomized controlled phase 2/3 trial testing AZD1222 (ChAdOx1 nCoV-19) in healthy adults. For TCRbeta chain sequencing, PBMC samples from trial participants were taken at day 0 and at day 28 after the second dose. The rearranged chain carries TRBV24-1 and TRBJ1-5; the D gene cannot be named for sure. Here the sequenced sample was peripheral blood, taken on day 0 of AZD1222 vaccination. The source is an adult in good health. The DNA is TGTGCCACCAGTGATTTGTTGCGAAATCAGCCCCAGCATTTT. This sequence encodes CATSDLLRNQPQHF.